This is a list of T cell receptor beta chains from one sample in a study of blood T cell repertoires in COVID-19. Assay: immunoSEQ multiplex PCR; the TCRdb copy retains only in-frame clones and omits some. The sample lists 250,000 or so clones; 86% were seen once. Material for sequencing was peripheral blood. These receptors all come from a young woman with active or convalescent COVID-19. The conserved cysteine and the conserved F or W are not part of the CDR3 here.

V gene | CDR3 protein
TRBV10-3 | AISEQGAGLAYEQY
TRBV6-2/TRBV6-3 | ASSLSKGYGYT
TRBV5-4 | ASSSGTGYSGNTIY
TRBV13 | ASSPGTGINNYGYT
TRBV28 | ASSSLREGYT
TRBV7-9 | ASSLRDRGQMGEQF
TRBV7-6 | ATRGGATQY
TRBV30 | AWSVPRGMNGYT
TRBV6-2/TRBV6-3 | ASSRDYRTDTQY
TRBV5-1 | ASSYQGLGSYEQY
TRBV12-3/TRBV12-4 | ASSQGPGELF
TRBV4-2 | ASSPRDREPLH
TRBV21-1 | ASSKGGPGTGTNIYLSNQPQH
TRBV7-2 | ASSGTGKNQPQH
TRBV2 | ASEDRGLGYGYT
TRBV30 | AWSTDRGRRYNEQF
TRBV6-2/TRBV6-3 | ASSRGGSNEQF
TRBV2 | ASSERETGNTEAF
TRBV7-7 | ASSLVLQLELGADTQY
TRBV27 | ASSAAGTGLYEQY
TRBV7-9 | ASSLQGALRYEQY
TRBV7-2 | ASSLAREDEQY
TRBV7-3 | ASSQGLASTDTQY
TRBV6-2/TRBV6-3 | ASSRLGLGHEQF
TRBV18 | ASSPGGATDTQY
TRBV12-3/TRBV12-4 | ASSSQGRPQH
TRBV10-1 | ASSTGKGNTEAF
TRBV14 | ASSQDYRTDTQY
TRBV29-1 | SVEFFTGQETQY
TRBV12-5 | ASGPNPGQGSDGYT
TRBV4-2 | ASSQTFDRTLYNEQF
TRBV15 | ATSREQGAVYGYT
TRBV15 | ATSREGGYEQY
TRBV6-6 | ASSSEGEFYNEQF
TRBV9 | ASSVAQGGNTEAF
TRBV4-2 | ASSQVGTGATSGNTIY
TRBV30 | AWSVAQGYTEAF
TRBV4-1 | ASSQGGTTGGPGKLF
TRBV27 | ASSFGPSGYGYT
TRBV6-5 | ASSYRGQGYGYT
TRBV27 | ASSLSTVLPYEQY